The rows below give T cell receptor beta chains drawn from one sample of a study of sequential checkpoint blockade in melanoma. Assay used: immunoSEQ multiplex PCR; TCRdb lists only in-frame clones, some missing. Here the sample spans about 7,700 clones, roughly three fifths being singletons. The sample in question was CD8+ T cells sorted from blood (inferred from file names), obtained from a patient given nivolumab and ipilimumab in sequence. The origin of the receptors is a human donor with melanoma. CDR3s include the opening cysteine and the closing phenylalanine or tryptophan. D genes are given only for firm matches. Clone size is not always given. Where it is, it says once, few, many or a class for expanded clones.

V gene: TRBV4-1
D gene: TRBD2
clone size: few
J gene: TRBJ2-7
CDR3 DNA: TGCGCCAGCAGCCAAGATTACGGGAGGAGGAACGAGCAGTACTTC
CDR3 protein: CASSQDYGRRNEQYF

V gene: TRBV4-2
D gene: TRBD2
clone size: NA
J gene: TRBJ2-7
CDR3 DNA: TGTGCCAGCAGCCAAATAGGAGAGACTAGCGGGGCCTACGAGCAGTACTTC
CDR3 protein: CASSQIGETSGAYEQYF

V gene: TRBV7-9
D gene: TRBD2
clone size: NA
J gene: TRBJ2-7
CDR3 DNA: TGTGCCAGCAGCCAGCAAAGAAGCGGGAGCTACGAGCAGTACTTC
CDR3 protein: CASSQQRSGSYEQYF

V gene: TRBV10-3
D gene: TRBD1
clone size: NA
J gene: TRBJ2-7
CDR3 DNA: TGTGCCACGGGACAGGGCCGCTACGAGCAGTACTTC
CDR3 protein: CATGQGRYEQYF

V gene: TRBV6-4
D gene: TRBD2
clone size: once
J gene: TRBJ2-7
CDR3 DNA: TGTGCCAGCAGCCCCCTAGCGGGAGGGTCCTACGAGCAGTACTTC
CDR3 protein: CASSPLAGGSYEQYF

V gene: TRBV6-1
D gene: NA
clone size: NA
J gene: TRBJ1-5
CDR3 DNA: TGTGCCAGCAGTGATACCGGACGGGAAGATTTTCTAAGCAATCAGCCCCAGCATTTT
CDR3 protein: CASSDTGREDFLSNQPQHF

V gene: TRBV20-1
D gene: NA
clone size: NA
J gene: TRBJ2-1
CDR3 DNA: TGCAGTGCTAGCCTTAACAATGAGCAGTTCTTC
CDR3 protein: CSASLNNEQFF

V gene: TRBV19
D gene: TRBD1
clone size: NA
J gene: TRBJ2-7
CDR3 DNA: TGTGCCAGTAGTGCCGGGACAGGAGACTACGAGCAGTACTTC
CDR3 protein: CASSAGTGDYEQYF

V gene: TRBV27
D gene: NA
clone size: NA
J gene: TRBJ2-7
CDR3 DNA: TGTGCCAGCAGACCAGGGGTCAGCTCCTACGAGCAGTACTTC
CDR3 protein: CASRPGVSSYEQYF

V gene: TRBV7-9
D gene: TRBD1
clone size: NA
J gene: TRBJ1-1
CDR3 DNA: TGTGCCAGCAGCTTACCCCGGGACAGGGGAACTGAAGCTTTCTTT
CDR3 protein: CASSLPRDRGTEAFF

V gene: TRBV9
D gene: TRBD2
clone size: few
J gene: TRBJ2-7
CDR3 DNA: TGTGCCAGCAGCGCAGGAGCGGGGCCTGTATACGAGCAGTACTTC
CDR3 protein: CASSAGAGPVYEQYF

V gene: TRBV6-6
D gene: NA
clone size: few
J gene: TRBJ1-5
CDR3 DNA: TGTGCCAGCAGTTACCTCAATCAGCCCCAGCATTTT
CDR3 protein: CASSYLNQPQHF